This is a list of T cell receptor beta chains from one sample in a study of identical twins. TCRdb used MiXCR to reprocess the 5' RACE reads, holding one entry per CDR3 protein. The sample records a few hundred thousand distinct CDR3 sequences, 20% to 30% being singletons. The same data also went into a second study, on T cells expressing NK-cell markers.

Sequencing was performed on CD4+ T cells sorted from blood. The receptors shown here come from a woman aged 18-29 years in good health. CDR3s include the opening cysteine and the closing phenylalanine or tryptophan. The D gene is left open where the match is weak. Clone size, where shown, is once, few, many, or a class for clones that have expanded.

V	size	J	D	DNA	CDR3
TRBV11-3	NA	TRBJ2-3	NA	TGTGCCAGCAGCTTAAATGTCGGCGATACGCAGTATTTT	CASSLNVGDTQYF
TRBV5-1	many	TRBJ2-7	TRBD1	TGCGCCAGCAGCCTAGACAGGGAAGCGCGGGAGCAGTACTTC	CASSLDREAREQYF
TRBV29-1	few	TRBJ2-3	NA	TGCAGCGGAGACAACCGTCGGAGCACAGATACGCAGTATTTT	CSGDNRRSTDTQYF
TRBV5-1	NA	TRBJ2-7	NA	TGCGCCAGCAGCTCCCAGCGTCCTTCCTACGAGCAGTACTTC	CASSSQRPSYEQYF
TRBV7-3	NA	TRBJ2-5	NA	TGTGCCAGCAGCTTAGGGGGCCCCAGGGAGACCCAGTACTTC	CASSLGGPRETQYF
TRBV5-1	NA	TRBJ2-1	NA	TGCGCCAGCAGCCCCGGACTAAGTGAGCAGTTCTTC	CASSPGLSEQFF
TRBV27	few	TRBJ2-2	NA	TGTGCCAGCAGTTTTCAGGGGTTCGCCGGGGAGCTGTTTTTT	CASSFQGFAGELFF
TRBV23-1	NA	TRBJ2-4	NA	TGCGCCAGCAGTCAATCTAGGGGGGAAACCAAAAACATTCAGTACTTC	CASSQSRGETKNIQYF
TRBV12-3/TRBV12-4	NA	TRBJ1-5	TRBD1	TGTGCCAGCAGCCGATGGGACAGCAAGCGTAGCAATCAGCCCCAGCATTTT	CASSRWDSKRSNQPQHF
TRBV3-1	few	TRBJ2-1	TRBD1	TGTGCCAGCAGCCACCCCGGGACAGTTCAGTTCTTC	CASSHPGTVQFF
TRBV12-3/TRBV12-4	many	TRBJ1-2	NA	TGTGCCAGCAGGCAGGGCGACAAGCCAGTCTACACCTTC	CASRQGDKPVYTF
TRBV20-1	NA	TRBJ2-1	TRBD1	TGCAGTGCTAGAGTACAGGGGACGGGTGAGCAGTTCTTC	CSARVQGTGEQFF
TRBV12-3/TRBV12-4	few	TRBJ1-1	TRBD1	TGTGCCAGCAGTTTAGAGGGGACAGGGGCTGAAGCTTTCTTT	CASSLEGTGAEAFF
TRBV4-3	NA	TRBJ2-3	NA	TGCGCCAGCAGCCAAGAGAGGGGGGGGGATACGCAGTATTTT	CASSQERGGDTQYF
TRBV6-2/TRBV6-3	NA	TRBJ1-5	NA	TGTGCCACCACCCCCGGGGGATTGTATCAGCCCCAGCATTTT	CATTPGGLYQPQHF
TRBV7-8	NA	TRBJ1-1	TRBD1	TGTGCCAGCAGCGGGCGACAGGGAGGGGGGGAAGCTTTCTTT	CASSGRQGGGEAFF
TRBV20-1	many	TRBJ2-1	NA	TGCAGTGCTAGACTCCTCGAAAATGAGCAGTTCTTC	CSARLLENEQFF
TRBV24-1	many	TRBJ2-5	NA	TGTGCCACCAGTGCTGGGACATCCCAAGAGACCCAGTACTTC	CATSAGTSQETQYF
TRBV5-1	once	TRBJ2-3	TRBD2	TGCGCCAGCAGCCAGCCGACTAGCGGGGGGGGGAATACGCAGTATTTT	CASSQPTSGGGNTQYF
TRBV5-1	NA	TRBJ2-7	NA	TGTGCCAGCAGCTTAGCCAACGAGCAGTACTTC	CASSLANEQYF
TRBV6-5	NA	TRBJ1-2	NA	TGTGCCAGCAGTTACAGGGAGATGAACTATGGCTACACCTTC	CASSYREMNYGYTF
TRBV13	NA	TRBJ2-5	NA	TGTGCCAGCAGCTTATCATGGGCAACGGGGACCCAGTACTTC	CASSLSWATGTQYF
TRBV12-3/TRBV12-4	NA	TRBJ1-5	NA	TGTGCCAGCAGTTTACAAGGGTCGAGTCAGCCCCAGCATTTT	CASSLQGSSQPQHF
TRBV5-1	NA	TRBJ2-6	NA	TGCGCCAGCAGCTTGGCAGTGACTGGGGCCAACGTCCTGACTTTC	CASSLAVTGANVLTF
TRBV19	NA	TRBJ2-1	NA	TGTGCCAGTAGCAAGGTGGATGAGCAGTTCTTC	CASSKVDEQFF
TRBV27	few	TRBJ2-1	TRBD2	TGTGCCAGCGTGGGACTAGCGGGAAGGAATGAGCAGTTCTTC	CASVGLAGRNEQFF
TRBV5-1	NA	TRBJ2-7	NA	TGCGCCAACAGTCTTGACAGGAGCTCCTACGAGCAGTACTTC	CANSLDRSSYEQYF
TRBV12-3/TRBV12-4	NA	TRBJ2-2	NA	TGTGCCAGCACTCTCGACAGAACCGGGGAGCTGTTTTTT	CASTLDRTGELFF
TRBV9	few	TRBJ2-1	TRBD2	TGTGCCAGCAGCGCCTATAGCGGGGCTAATGAGCAGTTCTTC	CASSAYSGANEQFF
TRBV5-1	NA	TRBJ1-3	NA	TGCGCCAGCAGCTTGGAATCTGGGGGGTCTGGAAACACCATATATTTT	CASSLESGGSGNTIYF
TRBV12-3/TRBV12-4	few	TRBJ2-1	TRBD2	TGTGCCAGCAGGCGAGCGGGAGCGAACGATGAGCAGTTCTTC	CASRRAGANDEQFF
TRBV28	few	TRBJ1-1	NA	TGTGCCAGCAGTTTACCCGGCACTGAAGCTTTCTTT	CASSLPGTEAFF
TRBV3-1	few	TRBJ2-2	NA	TGTGCCAGCAGCATTAGCGGCGACGCGAACACCGGGGAGCTGTTTTTT	CASSISGDANTGELFF
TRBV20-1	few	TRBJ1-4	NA	TGCAGTGCTAGGACGCGGGACGAAAAACTGTTTTTT	CSARTRDEKLFF
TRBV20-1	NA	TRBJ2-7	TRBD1	TGCAGTGCTACGAGCAGGGGGACCCACGAGCAGTACTTC	CSATSRGTHEQYF
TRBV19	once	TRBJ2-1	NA	TGTGCCAGTAGTATAGCTCTGCAGATTTCCTACAATGAGCAGTTCTTC	CASSIALQISYNEQFF
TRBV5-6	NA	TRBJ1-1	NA	TGTGCCAGCAGTTCCGGACAACCAGAAGCTTTCTTT	CASSSGQPEAFF
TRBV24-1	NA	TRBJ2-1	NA	TGTGCCACCAGTGATCCCGGACAGCAAATACAATTCTTC	CATSDPGQQIQFF
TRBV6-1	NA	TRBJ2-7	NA	TGTGCCAGCAGGATATTACTACCCCCCTACGAGCAGTACTTC	CASRILLPPYEQYF
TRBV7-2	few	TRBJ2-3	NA	TGTGCCAGCAGCTTAGCAGGGTGGGCAGATACGCAGTATTTT	CASSLAGWADTQYF
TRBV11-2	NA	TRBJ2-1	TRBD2	TGTGCCAGCAGCCATGGACTAGCGGGAGGGCATGAGCAGTTCTTC	CASSHGLAGGHEQFF
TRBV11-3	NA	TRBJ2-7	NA	TGTGCCAGCAGCTTACGGGGGCCAGGCGAGCAGTACTTC	CASSLRGPGEQYF
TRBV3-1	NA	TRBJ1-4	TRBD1	TGTGCCAGCAGCCCTCAACGACAGGGAGTACGGGAAAAACTGTTTTTT	CASSPQRQGVREKLFF
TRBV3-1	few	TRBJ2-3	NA	TGTGCCAGCAGCCACTCTCGACGATCCACAGATACGCAGTATTTT	CASSHSRRSTDTQYF
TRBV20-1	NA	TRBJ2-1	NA	TGCAGTGCCCGACTGGTTTTAAGCTCCTACAATGAGCAGTTCTTC	CSARLVLSSYNEQFF
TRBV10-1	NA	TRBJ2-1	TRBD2	TGCGCCAGCAGTGAGTTACTAGCGACGGAGCAGTTCTTC	CASSELLATEQFF
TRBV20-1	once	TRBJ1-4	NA	TGCAGTGCTAGAAGCGGGGTGAATAATGAAAAACTGTTTTTT	CSARSGVNNEKLFF
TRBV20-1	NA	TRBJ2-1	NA	TGCAGTGCTAATAAGGAGGGCGTGCGGAATGAGCAGTTCTTC	CSANKEGVRNEQFF
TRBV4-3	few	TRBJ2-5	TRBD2	TGCGCCAGCAGCCAAGAGCCTAGCGGGAGGGCCTACTACTTC	CASSQEPSGRAYYF
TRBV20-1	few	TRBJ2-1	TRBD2	TGCAGTGCTAGAGTTAACGGGAGGGCCATGGGTGAGCAGTTCTTC	CSARVNGRAMGEQFF
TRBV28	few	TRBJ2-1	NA	TGTGCCAGCAGCGTTCTTCGCGCACGCTCCTACAATGAGCAGTTCTTC	CASSVLRARSYNEQFF
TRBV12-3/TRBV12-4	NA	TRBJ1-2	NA	TGTGCCAGCGGGGGGCGGATGGGACACTATGGCTACACCTTC	CASGGRMGHYGYTF
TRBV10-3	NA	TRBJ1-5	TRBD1	TGTGCCACACAGGGGGTTAATCAGCCCCAGCATTTT	CATQGVNQPQHF